Following are 31 T cell receptor beta chains from one sample sequenced in a study of cytomegalovirus exposure and HLA in healthy donors. Sequencing was performed with immunoSEQ multiplex PCR; in TCRdb, only in-frame clones are kept and a portion is missing. This table holds fewer than 200,000 clones, approximately 89% found once. Sequenced: PBMCs. These TCRs come from a man between 18 and 35 years old in good health and CMV-seropositive.

The rearrangement uses TRBV9 and TRBJ2-5; 9 bases map to TRBD2. The CDR3 has 15 residues. CDR1 is SGDLS and CDR2 is YYNGEE in the germline V gene. V lost 1 base to trimming and J lost 1 base; unmatched junction nucleotides: 2. The CDR3 nucleotides are TGTGCCAGCAGCGTAAGCGGGGGGCTCCAAGAGACCCAGTACTTC. This codes for CASSVSGGLQETQYF.

The CDR3 protein is CASSYRGISYEQYF. In DNA form, the CDR3 reads TGTGCCAGCAGTTACCGGGGGATCTCCTACGAGCAGTACTTC. The chain couples TRBV6-5 to TRBJ2-7, with a tentative D call TRBD2 (6 bases). CDR1 MNHEY and CDR2 SVGAGI come from the germline V gene. Trimming took off 2 bases at V and 0 bases at J, with 8 bases between the two ends. CDR3 length equals 14 residues.

The V gene is TRBV30, the J gene TRBJ2-4; D is unresolved. The germline V gene encodes CDR1 GTSNPN and CDR2 SVGIG (reference sequence). The V gene lost 8 bases and the J gene lost 8 bases, with 16 bases spanning the gap. The CDR3 is 12 amino acids. The CDR3 region has the DNA TGTGCCGGCTCTGACTCTATGGACATTCAGTACTTC. Amino acid sequence: CAGSDSMDIQYF. Full variable domain (missing parts from reference TRBV30 and TRBJ2-4): SQTIHQWPATLVQPVGSPLSLECTVEGTSNPNLYWYRQAAGRGLQLLFYSVGIGQISSEVPQNLSASRPQDRQFILSSKKLLLSDSGFYLCAGSDSMDIQYFGAGTRLSVL.

This rearrangement joins TRBV11-3 to TRBJ1-6; TRBD1 agrees at 12 bases. CDR3 length equals 19 residues. V was clipped by 9 bases and J by 7 bases; unmatched bases: 19. CDR1 is SGHNT, CDR2 YENEEA, per germline. The CDR3 DNA is TGTGCCAGAGTATTCCGGGACAGGGGGCTAATTAAGGGGAATTCACCCCTCCACTTT. This codes for CARVFRDRGLIKGNSPLHF.

This clone has just a few counts. The gene calls are TRBV19 and TRBJ2-7, with D perhaps matching TRBD1 (5 bases). V dropped 5 bases and J dropped 1 base, with 15 bases sitting between them. The germline V gene has CDR1 LNHDA and CDR2 SQIVND (reference sequence). This CDR3 is built from 15 residues. CDR3 DNA: TGTGCCAGTAGTCATGGGGCGACTCGTTCCTACGAGCAGTACTTC. Its protein product is CASSHGATRSYEQYF. The entire variable domain, with the rest obtained from reference TRBV19 and TRBJ2-7, is as follows: DGGITQSPKYLFRKEGQNVTLSCEQNLNHDAMYWYRQDPGQGLRLIYYSQIVNDFQKGDIAEGYSVSREKKESFPLTVTSAQKNPTAFYLCASSHGATRSYEQYFGPGTRLTVT.

The chain employs TRBV4-3 and TRBJ2-7; 7 nucleotides align to TRBD2. Germline trimming cut 0 bases from V and 3 bases from J; bases unmatched to any gene: 11. Per germline, CDR1 LGHNA and CDR2 YSLEER. This CDR3 region has 17 residues. The chain's CDR3 is CASSQDYPRLADYEQYF. The CDR3, as DNA: TGCGCCAGCAGCCAAGATTATCCGAGGCTAGCGGACTACGAGCAGTACTTC.

This chain links TRBV6-5 with TRBJ2-2; possibly TRBD1 for D (5 bases). Trimming stripped 2 bases from V and 2 bases from J, with 9 bases between. The V gene's germline CDR1 is MNHEY and CDR2 SVGAGI. This CDR3 is built from 15 residues. The CDR3 loop reads CASSYGQGNTGELFF. Here the CDR3 DNA reads TGTGCCAGCAGTTACGGCCAGGGAAACACCGGGGAGCTGTTTTTT.

This clone has a handful of counts. V and J are TRBV12-5 and TRBJ2-5; the D gene is possibly TRBD2 (5 bases). Trimming shortened V by 6 bases and J by 4 bases, and 9 bases separated the two germline ends. The germline V gene has CDR1 LGHNT and CDR2 FRNRAP. The CDR3 sequence is 12 residues long. The CDR3 sequence is CASGPTRETQYF. The CDR3 coding sequence is TGTGCTAGTGGCCCTACTAGAGAGACCCAGTACTTC.

The CDR3 region has the DNA TGTGCCAGCAGTTATCCAGGAGCGGGAGGGCGGGAGCTGTTTTTT. This codes for CASSYPGAGGRELFF. The gene calls are TRBV28 and TRBJ2-2; TRBD2 matches at 10 bases. Trimming removed 4 bases from V and 9 bases from J; junction bases left unmatched: 8. Germline V gives CDR1 MDHEN, CDR2 SYDVKM. This CDR3 comprises 15 residues.

The V and J genes are TRBV2 and TRBJ1-5, with 9 bases fitting TRBD1. The V and J ends lost 6 bases and 4 bases, in that order; junction bases with no gene match: 4. The CDR3 covers 14 residues. Germline V gene lookup returns CDR1 SNHLY and CDR2 FYNNEI. Here the CDR3 reads CASSRQGVNQPQHF. The CDR3 DNA follows: TGTGCCAGCAGCCGACAGGGGGTGAATCAGCCCCAGCATTTT. The entire variable domain, with the rest obtained from reference TRBV2 and TRBJ1-5, is as follows: EPEVTQTPSHQVTQMGQEVILRCVPISNHLYFYWYRQILGQKVEFLVSFYNNEISEKSEIFDDQFSVERPDGSNFTLKIRSTKLEDSAMYFCASSRQGVNQPQHFGDGTRLSIL.

The chain joins TRBV4-1 to TRBJ2-1; D is perhaps TRBD1 (5 bases). Trimming removed 0 bases at V and 4 bases at J, with 10 bases between. Per the germline V gene, CDR1 is MGHRA and CDR2 is YSYEKL. The CDR3 has 15 residues. The CDR3 loop reads CASSQDRTLYNEQFF. The DNA of the CDR3 is TGCGCCAGCAGCCAAGATAGGACATTATACAATGAGCAGTTCTTC.

This chain uses TRBV11-1 with TRBJ2-6; D gene uncertain. With 4 bases removed from V and 3 bases from J, the gap between germline ends came to 4 bases. This CDR3 comprises 13 residues. Germline CDR1 reads SGHAT; CDR2 reads FQDESV (reference sequence). In DNA, the CDR3 is TGTGCCAGCAGCTCAATTGGGGCCAACGTCCTGACTTTC. Its protein product is CASSSIGANVLTF.

The genes are TRBV19 and TRBJ1-4, with 10 bases fitting TRBD1. Germline V gene data show CDR1 as LNHDA and CDR2 as SQIVND (reference sequence). The ends lost 5 bases at V and 4 bases at J; junction bases unmatched: 7. The CDR3 has 16 amino acids. CDR3 protein: CASSGTGVGDNEKLFF. The CDR3 DNA is TGTGCCAGTAGTGGGACAGGGGTGGGAGATAATGAAAAACTGTTTTTT.

The V gene is TRBV11-2, the J gene TRBJ1-2; D might be TRBD1 (6 bases). The germline V gene encodes CDR1 SGHAT and CDR2 FQNNGV. The CDR3 is 15 residues long. The V gene lost 3 bases and the J gene lost 5 bases, with 16 bases spanning the gap. CDR3 coding DNA: TGTGCCAGCAGCTTTGGAGGAGGGGGGGGTTATGGCTACACCTTC. This encodes CASSFGGGGGYGYTF.

The chain couples TRBV27 to TRBJ1-4; D gene uncertain. CDR1 is MNHEY, CDR2 SMNVEV, per germline (reference sequence). CDR3 length equals 13 residues. V lost 2 bases and J lost 5, with 6 bases in between. CDR3 nucleotide sequence: TGTGCCAGCAGTTTAATACAGAATGAAAAACTGTTTTTT. Protein sequence: CASSLIQNEKLFF.

This clone was picked up a small number of times. The J gene is TRBJ2-7, the V gene TRBV5-6; 7 bases align to TRBD1. CDR3 length equals 12 residues. Germline lookup yields CDR1 SGHDT and CDR2 YYEEEE. With V trimmed by 4 bases and J by 5 bases, 3 bases remained unmatched. Written as DNA, the CDR3 is TGTGCCAGCAGCCAGGGACAGAACGAGCAGTACTTC. Amino acids: CASSQGQNEQYF.

This clone was observed a single time. The rearrangement joins TRBV6-5 to TRBJ2-7; no firm D call. Germline V gives CDR1 MNHEY, CDR2 SVGAGI. Trimming cost V 6 bases and J 0 bases, with 15 bases left between them. CDR3 length: 15 amino acids. The CDR3: CASRKYTLSSYEQYF. The CDR3 nucleotides read TGTGCCAGCAGAAAATATACTTTAAGCTCCTACGAGCAGTACTTC.

This chain links TRBV15 with TRBJ1-5; the D gene is possibly TRBD1 (6 bases). CDR3 length: 17 residues. Germline lookup yields CDR1 LNHNV and CDR2 YYDKDF (reference sequence). The V gene lost 1 base and the J gene lost 3 bases, with 16 bases spanning the gap. The CDR3 sequence is CATSRAGRYRVNQPQHF. In DNA form, the CDR3 reads TGTGCCACCAGCAGAGCCGGACGTTACAGGGTCAATCAGCCCCAGCATTTT.

CDR3 bases: TGCGCCAGCAGCCACAACAGGGGAGGTAATTCACCCCTCCACTTT. Translating it yields CASSHNRGGNSPLHF. V usage is TRBV4-3 and J usage is TRBJ1-6; 7 positions agree with TRBD1. Per the germline V gene, CDR1 is LGHNA and CDR2 is YSLEER. This CDR3 has 15 residues. The junction had 5 bases not matched to a gene; V was cut back by 3 bases and J by 6 bases.

The chain links TRBV5-1 to TRBJ2-1; 7 positions match TRBD1. V lost 6 bases and J lost 4; bases outside the gene matches: 10. The germline gives CDR1 SGHRS, CDR2 YFSETQ. The CDR3 has 15 residues. CDR3: CASTPAGTAYNEQFF. CDR3 DNA sequence: TGCGCCAGCACCCCCGCCGGGACAGCTTACAATGAGCAGTTCTTC.

This clone was recorded once. J is TRBJ2-7 and V is TRBV7-8, with 7 bases that match TRBD1. V was clipped by 3 bases and J by 1 base; unmatched bases: 6. This CDR3 spans 15 amino acids. CDR1 and CDR2 from the germline V gene are SGHVS and FQNEAQ. For the CDR3, the DNA is TGTGCCAGCAGCTTCCGGGACAGTGGATCCTACGAGCAGTACTTC. Translating gives CASSFRDSGSYEQYF.

This clone was detected only a few times. V gene TRBV6-5 combines with J gene TRBJ2-7; 9 bases line up with TRBD1. The germline V gene has CDR1 MNHEY and CDR2 SVGAGI. The CDR3 spans 14 residues. J gave up 3 bases and V 7 bases, and 7 bases lay outside the gene matches. This chain's CDR3 is CASTTSTGGYEQYF. CDR3 sequence (DNA): TGTGCCAGCACGACTTCGACAGGGGGCTACGAGCAGTACTTC.

The chain employs TRBV7-2 and TRBJ2-7; tentatively, D is TRBD1 (6 bases). The germline CDR1 and CDR2 sequences are SGHTA and FQGNSA. Trimming removed 5 bases from V and 1 base from J, with 12 bases in between. The CDR3 contains 14 residues. CDR3 region: CASSTDRYSYEQYF. The CDR3 DNA follows: TGTGCCAGCAGCACCGACAGGTATTCCTACGAGCAGTACTTC.

The chain couples TRBV4-3 to TRBJ2-3; 9 bases line up with TRBD2. With 2 bases clipped from V and 2 bases from J, the junction kept 5 bases outside the gene matches. Germline values: CDR1 LGHNA, CDR2 YSLEER. The CDR3 covers 16 residues. The CDR3 region has the DNA TGCGCCAGCAGCCAATCTCTAGCGGGATACACAGATACGCAGTATTTT. The encoded protein is CASSQSLAGYTDTQYF.

V usage is TRBV7-6 and J usage is TRBJ1-2; TRBD1 is a possible D gene (5 bases). The CDR3 runs to 19 residues. Germline V CDR1 and CDR2: SGHVS, FNYEAQ. V was trimmed by 3 bases and J by 3 bases, leaving 26 bases between them. The CDR3 loop reads CASSFEAGFKGLLDYGYTF. CDR3 nucleotide sequence: TGTGCCAGCAGCTTTGAGGCGGGGTTTAAGGGACTTCTCGACTATGGCTACACCTTC. Drawing the rest from reference TRBV7-6 and TRBJ1-2, the complete variable domain is GAGVSQSPRYKVTKRGQDVALRCDPISGHVSLYWYRQALGQGPEFLTYFNYEAQQDKSGLPNDRFSAERPEGSISTLTIQRTEQRDSAMYRCASSFEAGFKGLLDYGYTFGSGTRLTVV.

The chain combines TRBV5-1 with TRBJ1-1, with D unresolved. V lost 4 bases, J lost 0 bases, and 16 bases lay in between. Germline V gives CDR1 SGHRS, CDR2 YFSETQ. The CDR3 consists of 16 residues. CDR3 loop: CASSVQTTEMNTEAFF. The DNA of the CDR3 is TGCGCCAGCAGCGTACAGACCACAGAGATGAACACTGAAGCTTTCTTT.

This clone was detected once. V and J are TRBV4-3 and TRBJ1-1, with D maybe TRBD1 (5 bases). This CDR3 region has 15 residues. The V gene's germline CDR1 is LGHNA and CDR2 YSLEER. The germline V and J ends were trimmed by 0 bases and 5 bases, with 13 bases remaining between them. In nucleotides, the CDR3 is TGCGCCAGCAGCCAAGATCGAGGGACTTGGACTGAAGCTTTCTTT. This gives the protein CASSQDRGTWTEAFF.

The chain recombines TRBV5-6 with TRBJ2-2, with 8 bases aligning to TRBD2. Germline V lookup: CDR1 SGHDT, CDR2 YYEEEE. CDR3 length: 16 residues. V gave up 5 bases and J gave up 0 bases; unmatched junction bases: 6. For the CDR3, the DNA is TGTGCCAGCAGTTTACCGGGACTAGCGAACACCGGGGAGCTGTTTTTT. Encoded protein: CASSLPGLANTGELFF. Full variable domain (remainder filled in from reference TRBV5-6 and TRBJ2-2): DAGVTQSPTHLIKTRGQQVTLRCSPKSGHDTVSWYQQALGQGPQFIFQYYEEEERQRGNFPDRFSGHQFPNYSSELNVNALLLGDSALYLCASSLPGLANTGELFFGEGSRLTVL.

The rearrangement joins TRBV5-1 to TRBJ2-7; possibly TRBD1 for D (6 bases). Per the germline V gene, CDR1 is SGHRS and CDR2 is YFSETQ. The ends were cut back, 0 bases at V and 4 bases at J, with 11 bases in the middle. This CDR3 contains 14 residues. CDR3 coding DNA: TGCGCCAGCAGCTTGGCAGGGGAGATTTACGAGCAGTACTTC. Its protein is CASSLAGEIYEQYF.

This chain links TRBV6-5 with TRBJ2-7, with 7 bases aligning to TRBD2. The CDR3 is made up of 15 amino acids. The V gene end was trimmed by 0 bases and the J gene end by 0 bases; junction bases not matched to a gene: 2. Per germline, CDR1 MNHEY and CDR2 SVGAGI. CDR3 DNA sequence: TGTGCCAGCAGTTACTCCCTAGCGGACTCCTACGAGCAGTACTTC. Protein sequence: CASSYSLADSYEQYF.

V gene TRBV4-2 combines with J gene TRBJ1-1, with D possibly being TRBD1 (5 bases). CDR3 size: 13 residues. The V gene's germline CDR1 is LGHNA and CDR2 YNFKEQ. Trimming stripped 3 bases from V and 11 bases from J, with 16 bases between. CDR3 DNA sequence: TGTGCCAGCAGCCAGTTTATCGGGGGGTTGGCTTTCTTT. It yields the protein CASSQFIGGLAFF.